One and the same sample provided the 14 T cell receptor beta chains below, sequenced in a study of T cells in Graves' hyperthyroidism and ophthalmopathy. The source material, RNA transcripts, was used to amplify TCR beta CDR3 regions. With the HTBI primer set, the TCR CDR3 went through a first round of RT-PCR. Each CDR3 protein is one row after TCRdb ran MiXCR on the multiplex PCR reads. The sample yields approximately 570,000 distinct CDR3 sequences, less than 20% seen once. The specimen was blood. Every receptor here comes from a man aged 35 to 55 with Graves' ophthalmopathy.

This clonotype was seen many times. The genes are TRBV20-1 and TRBJ2-7, with a tentative D call TRBD2 (7 bases). The CDR3 consists of 15 residues. Per the germline V gene, CDR1 is DFQATT and CDR2 is SNEGSKA (reference sequence). Deletions cut 5 bases from V and 4 bases from J, with 21 bases between. The CDR3 sequence: CSARRGGGGGYEQYF. CDR3 bases: TGCAGTGCTCGCCGGGGAGGGGGAGGAGGATACGAGCAGTACTTC.

This clonotype was counted at least ten times. J is TRBJ2-7 and V is TRBV7-6, with D uncertain. CDR1 and CDR2 (germline): SGHVS, FNYEAQ. V lost 1 base and J 6 bases, leaving 4 bases between the germline ends. This CDR3 is 11 amino acids long. For the CDR3, the DNA is TGTGCCAGCAGCTTAGGGCGCGAGCAGTACTTC. Its protein product is CASSLGREQYF.

Ten or more counts support this clonotype. CDR3 sequence (DNA): TGTGCCAGCAGCCCACTAGCGGGGGTGAACGAGCAGTACTTC. It translates to CASSPLAGVNEQYF. V gene TRBV3-1 combines with J gene TRBJ2-7, with 11 bases lining up with TRBD2. The J segment lost 5 bases and the V segment lost 4 bases, leaving 4 bases of the junction unmatched. The CDR3 runs 14 residues. Germline V gives CDR1 LGHDT, CDR2 YNNKEL (reference sequence).

In regard to this clonotype: Given a much more abundant clone one base away, this may be a read error. The conserved phenylalanine or tryptophan normally closing the CDR3 is absent here, so this likely arose from a read error. V gene TRBV20-1 combines with J gene TRBJ1-5, with a tentative D call TRBD1 (5 bases). The CDR3 has 15 residues. Germline assignment: CDR1 DFQATT and CDR2 SNEGSKA (reference sequence). Here the CDR3 reads CSAPGGRNSNQPQHL. The CDR3 bases are TGCAGCGCACCTGGGGGGAGAAATAGCAATCAGCCCCAGCATCTT.

This clonotype was counted ten times or more. The chain carries TRBV20-1 and TRBJ2-3, with 8 bases fitting TRBD1. CDR1 is DFQATT and CDR2 is SNEGSKA in the germline V gene (reference sequence). V shed 1 base and J 3 bases; nucleotides not matched to a gene: 6. The CDR3 contains 15 residues. For the CDR3, the DNA is TGCAGTGCTAGAGGCCAGGGGGCTAGGACAGATACGCAGTATTTT. This gives the protein CSARGQGARTDTQYF.

This clonotype showed up many times. The chain couples TRBV11-2 to TRBJ1-2; perhaps TRBD1 as D (6 bases). There are 15 residues in the CDR3. Germline loops: CDR1 SGHAT, CDR2 FQNNGV. The V and J ends lost 4 bases and 4 bases respectively, with 16 bases between them. CDR3 sequence: CASSSIDRSSYGYTF. In nucleotides, the CDR3 is TGTGCCAGCAGCTCAATCGACAGGTCCTCCTATGGCTACACCTTC.

The CDR3 region is CASSEQSGAVRGQPYNEQFF. As DNA, the CDR3 is TGTGCCAGCAGTGAACAGTCAGGGGCGGTCCGCGGGCAACCCTACAATGAGCAGTTCTTC. The genes are TRBV6-1 and TRBJ2-1; tentatively, D is TRBD1 (6 bases). Germline CDR1 is MNHNS and CDR2 is SASEGT. The CDR3 length is 20 residues. Trimming took off 2 bases at V and 2 bases at J, with 25 bases between the two ends.

The sample holds many counts of this clonotype. This chain uses TRBV3-1 with TRBJ2-3, with a possible D match to TRBD2 (6 bases). Trimming removed 9 bases at V and 2 bases at J, with 12 bases between. The CDR3 extends over 13 amino acids. CDR1 LGHDT and CDR2 YNNKEL come from the germline V gene (reference sequence). CDR3 DNA: TGTGCCAGTGGGGACTCTAACACAGATACGCAGTATTTT. This sequence encodes CASGDSNTDTQYF.

Here the CDR3 DNA reads TGTGCCAGCAGTTCATCGACAAGGGGCTACACCTTC. Its translation is CASSSSTRGYTF. This rearrangement joins TRBV2 to TRBJ1-2; D gene unclear. Germline loops: CDR1 SNHLY, CDR2 FYNNEI. V was cut by 5 bases and J by 8 bases, with 12 bases left in between. This CDR3 region has 12 residues. Combining the CDR3 with reference TRBV2 and TRBJ1-2 gives the whole variable domain EPEVTQTPSHQVTQMGQEVILRCVPISNHLYFYWYRQILGQKVEFLVSFYNNEISEKSEIFDDQFSVERPDGSNFTLKIRSTKLEDSAMYFCASSSSTRGYTFGSGTRLTVV.

This clonotype was found a few times. The genes are TRBV3-1 and TRBJ2-7; D might be TRBD2 (5 bases). This CDR3 spans 10 amino acids. Trimming took 9 bases from V and 4 from J, leaving 7 bases between them. Germline CDR1 is LGHDT and CDR2 is YNNKEL (reference sequence). The CDR3 nucleotides read TGTGCCAGGGGGAGTTACGAGCAGTACTTC. As protein: CARGSYEQYF.

This clonotype was seen a handful of times. CDR3 in amino acids: CASSPLPPDEKLFF. CDR3 nucleotides: TGTGCCAGCTCACCACTCCCCCCAGACGAAAAACTGTTTTTT. J is TRBJ1-4 and V is TRBV18, with D hard to call. Germline CDR1 is KGHSH and CDR2 is LQKENI. The ends were cut back, 1 base at V and 8 bases at J, with 11 bases in the middle. The CDR3 is 14 residues long.

This chain uses TRBV3-1 with TRBJ1-1; 8 nucleotides agree with TRBD1. The CDR3 extends over 14 amino acids. Germline V gene lookup returns CDR1 LGHDT and CDR2 YNNKEL (reference sequence). The V and J ends lost 1 base and 10 bases, in that order; junction bases with no gene match: 8. CDR3 DNA: TGTGCCAGCAGCCAAGGCGGACAGGGTGGAGGAGCTTTCTTT. Translated: CASSQGGQGGGAFF.

This sequence joins TRBV7-2 and TRBJ2-5, with D uncertain. This CDR3 comprises 14 residues. The germline V gene encodes CDR1 SGHTA and CDR2 FQGNSA. The germline V and J ends were trimmed by 4 bases and 1 base, with 10 bases remaining between them. The CDR3 protein is CASSSANLQETQYF. CDR3 nucleotide sequence: TGTGCCAGCAGCTCCGCTAATCTCCAAGAGACCCAGTACTTC.

This clonotype has a handful of counts. The chain joins TRBV10-2 to TRBJ2-5; weak D call: TRBD1 (5 bases). The CDR3 covers 12 residues. Trimming shortened V by 8 bases and J by 2 bases, and 9 bases separated the two germline ends. CDR1 and CDR2 from the germline V gene are WSHSY and SAAADI. CDR3 coding DNA: TGCGCCAGCGGGGCAGGACAAGAGACCCAGTACTTC. This translates into CASGAGQETQYF.